These 19 T cell receptor beta chains came from one sample sequenced in a study of T-cell memory formation after mild COVID-19. TCRdb analysed the 5' RACE reads with MiXCR anew, one entry per CDR3 protein. The sample consists of around 110,000 distinct CDR3 sequences, under 15% of them appearing once. Sequencing input: PBMCs or a T cell subset sorted from them (not recorded which). Receptor source: an adult woman who had mild COVID-19 (a few samples of this study predate the infection). Cell type and time point are not known.

This clonotype has ten or more counts. The chain carries TRBV4-1 and TRBJ2-7; 8 nucleotides align to TRBD2. Trimming removed 5 bases from V and 0 bases from J; junction bases left unmatched: 3. The CDR3 loop spans 14 amino acids. CDR1 and CDR2 (germline): MGHRA, YSYEKL. CDR3 nucleotide sequence: TGCGCCAGCAGCTCCGGGACTAGCTCCTACGAGCAGTACTTC. This gives the protein CASSSGTSSYEQYF.

CDR3 residues: CASSLQNILAGGGEQYF. In DNA form, the CDR3 reads TGTGCCAGCAGCCTCCAGAATATTCTAGCGGGAGGCGGCGAGCAGTACTTC. This rearrangement joins TRBV6-2 or TRBV6-3 to TRBJ2-7, with 11 bases lining up with TRBD2. Trimming removed 6 bases from V and 6 bases from J; junction bases left unmatched: 16. Germline V lookup: CDR1 MNHEY, CDR2 SVGEGT. The CDR3 is made up of 17 amino acids.

This clonotype was detected a few times. Here the CDR3 reads CASSLGETGRYGYTF. CDR3 DNA: TGTGCCAGCAGCTTAGGCGAGACAGGGCGATATGGCTACACCTTC. The rearrangement joins TRBV11-3 to TRBJ1-2; 7 nucleotides agree with TRBD1. V lost 1 base and J lost 5; bases outside the gene matches: 7. The germline V gene encodes CDR1 SGHNT and CDR2 YENEEA. This CDR3 has 15 amino acids.

This clonotype has a count of ten or more. The chain is built from TRBV13 and TRBJ2-1; D is perhaps TRBD2 (6 bases). Germline CDR1 reads PRHDT; CDR2 reads FYEKMQ (reference sequence). V dropped 5 bases and J dropped 6 bases, with 8 bases sitting between them. The CDR3 is made up of 12 amino acids. CDR3 sequence reads: CASSARGNEQFF. In nucleotides, the CDR3 is TGTGCCAGCAGCGCGCGGGGCAATGAGCAGTTCTTC. The whole variable domain, remainder taken from reference TRBV13 and TRBJ2-1, is AAGVIQSPRHLIKEKRETATLKCYPIPRHDTVYWYQQGPGQDPQFLISFYEKMQSDKGSIPDRFSAQQFSDYHSELNMSSLELGDSALYFCASSARGNEQFFGPGTRLTVL.

In its sample, this clonotype was seen a few times. This chain connects TRBV11-3 to TRBJ2-2; no firm D call. V lost 3 bases and J lost 6, with 11 bases in between. Germline V gene sequence: CDR1 SGHNT, CDR2 YENEEA. The CDR3 loop spans 14 amino acids. This CDR3 reads CASSFPHLAGELFF. In nucleotides, the CDR3 is TGTGCCAGCAGCTTTCCCCACCTGGCCGGGGAGCTGTTTTTT.

J is TRBJ2-5 and V is TRBV20-1; 13 bases align to TRBD2. CDR1 is DFQATT, CDR2 SNEGSKA, per germline (reference sequence). The CDR3 is made up of 16 amino acids. The J segment lost 2 bases and the V segment lost 4 bases, leaving 7 bases of the junction unmatched. The CDR3 spells CSATNLGLAGQETQYF. CDR3 nucleotides: TGCAGTGCTACGAATTTGGGACTAGCGGGGCAAGAGACCCAGTACTTC.

This clonotype showed up just a few times. The chain has TRBV7-6 and TRBJ1-1; weak D call: TRBD1 (6 bases). Germline values: CDR1 SGHVS, CDR2 FNYEAQ. V was pared by 5 bases and J by 5 bases, with 15 bases between. This CDR3 spans 14 amino acids. The chain's CDR3 is CASSLGGRRTEAFF. CDR3 nucleotides: TGTGCCAGCAGCCTTGGGGGGCGACGGACTGAAGCTTTCTTT.

This clonotype was observed a few times. V is TRBV19 and J is TRBJ1-1; a weak D match, TRBD1 (5 bases). The germline gives CDR1 LNHDA, CDR2 SQIVND (reference sequence). Trimming took 5 bases from V and 5 from J, leaving 18 bases between them. This CDR3 region has 15 residues. The CDR3 protein is CASSALPGGGTEAFF. CDR3 nucleotide sequence: TGTGCCAGTAGTGCCCTACCGGGGGGGGGAACTGAAGCTTTCTTT.

The chain joins TRBV13 to TRBJ2-7; D unclear. Looked up from germline, CDR1 is PRHDT and CDR2 is FYEKMQ (reference sequence). The V and J ends lost 0 bases and 2 bases respectively, with 8 bases between them. The CDR3 contains 14 residues. CDR3 region: CASSLGLETYEQYF. The CDR3 DNA reads as TGTGCCAGCAGCTTAGGGTTGGAAACCTACGAGCAGTACTTC.

This chain connects TRBV29-1 to TRBJ2-3, with D perhaps matching TRBD1 (6 bases). The CDR3 totals 14 residues. V dropped 3 bases and J dropped 11 bases, with 21 bases sitting between them. Germline V gene data show CDR1 as SQVTM and CDR2 as ANQGSEA. The CDR3 sequence is CSVDRTVGPYGQYF. CDR3 nucleotide sequence: TGCAGCGTTGACAGGACAGTGGGACCTTATGGGCAGTATTTT.

This clonotype was seen more than once but under ten times. V and J are TRBV9 and TRBJ2-1; D uncertain. V was pared by 2 bases and J by 4 bases, with 7 bases between. The CDR3 loop spans 13 amino acids. Per germline, CDR1 SGDLS and CDR2 YYNGEE. CDR3 sequence (DNA): TGTGCCAGCAGCGTGACGGATTACAATGAGCAGTTCTTC. Translating gives CASSVTDYNEQFF.

This chain connects TRBV6-6 to TRBJ2-6; weak D call: TRBD1 (5 bases). This CDR3 spans 16 amino acids. V lost 8 bases and J 0 bases, leaving 14 bases between the germline ends. Per the germline V gene, CDR1 is MNHNY and CDR2 is SVGAGI (reference sequence). CDR3 sequence reads: CASRPRQRSGANVLTF. CDR3 bases: TGTGCCAGCCGCCCAAGACAGCGCTCTGGGGCCAACGTCCTGACTTTC.

V and J are TRBV7-8 and TRBJ2-1, with a possible D match to TRBD1 (6 bases). In germline, CDR1 is SGHVS, CDR2 FQNEAQ. This CDR3 has 14 residues. Trimming took 5 bases from V and 15 from J, leaving 23 bases between them. The CDR3 protein is CASSQTVRGPWPFF. The CDR3 DNA is TGTGCCAGCAGCCAAACCGTCAGGGGCCCTTGGCCGTTCTTC.

This chain connects TRBV15 to TRBJ2-1; 7 nucleotides line up with TRBD1. This CDR3 contains 15 residues. V lost 4 bases to trimming and J lost 2 bases; unmatched junction nucleotides: 5. CDR1 and CDR2 from the germline V gene are LNHNV and YYDKDF (reference sequence). The CDR3 sequence: CATSTDRAPYNEQFF. The DNA for the CDR3 is TGTGCCACCAGCACAGACAGGGCCCCCTACAATGAGCAGTTCTTC.

In this sample, this clonotype turned up a few times. This chain links TRBV27 with TRBJ1-2, with 7 bases lining up with TRBD1. The junction had 16 bases not matched to a gene; V was cut back by 10 bases and J by 8 bases. CDR1 and CDR2 (germline): MNHEY, SMNVEV (reference sequence). CDR3 size: 14 residues. The CDR3 coding sequence is TGTGCCACCGCCGGACAGGCGTACCCCCCCGGCTACACCTTC. Encoded protein: CATAGQAYPPGYTF.

The V call is TRBV27, the J call TRBJ2-1, with D uncertain. There are 12 residues in the CDR3. The V and J ends lost 6 bases and 7 bases respectively, with 10 bases between them. Germline-derived CDR1 and CDR2 are MNHEY and SMNVEV (reference sequence). CDR3 DNA sequence: TGTGCCAGCAGCGCCATGGAGAATGAGCAGTTCTTC. Protein sequence: CASSAMENEQFF.

CDR3 sequence: CASSHRTGHGYTF. The CDR3, as DNA: TGCGCCAGCAGCCACCGGACCGGGCATGGCTACACCTTC. The chain has TRBV4-1 and TRBJ1-2; D gene unclear. Trimming left V 3 bases short and J 6 bases short, with 11 bases between. The CDR3 loop spans 13 amino acids. CDR1 and CDR2 from the germline V gene are MGHRA and YSYEKL.

V usage is TRBV2 and J usage is TRBJ2-2, with a possible D match to TRBD2 (6 bases). There are 16 residues in the CDR3. Germline assignment: CDR1 SNHLY and CDR2 FYNNEI. The V and J ends lost 4 bases and 4 bases respectively, with 16 bases between them. The CDR3 is CASSGSGRGSTGELFF. The CDR3 DNA follows: TGTGCCAGCAGTGGATCTGGGCGGGGAAGCACCGGGGAGCTGTTTTTT.

V and J are TRBV11-2 and TRBJ2-5; TRBD1 matches 8 bases. The CDR3 is 14 residues long. Germline V gene lookup returns CDR1 SGHAT and CDR2 FQNNGV. Unmatched junction bases numbered 7, after V lost 5 bases and J lost 5 bases. The CDR3 reads CASSARQGTETQYF. The CDR3 nucleotides are TGTGCCAGCAGCGCCCGACAGGGGACGGAGACCCAGTACTTC.